These 6 T cell receptor beta chains share one sample of origin, sequenced in a study of cytomegalovirus exposure and HLA in healthy donors. TCRdb keeps only in-frame clones here, not all; method: immunoSEQ multiplex PCR. The sample has hundreds of thousands of clones; roughly 83% are singletons. The specimen sequenced was PBMCs. Receptor source: a young woman in good health and CMV-seronegative.

The rearrangement joins TRBV27 to TRBJ2-7; D possibly matches TRBD1 or TRBD2 (6 bases each). The CDR3 has 15 residues. V was trimmed by 5 bases and J by 0 bases, leaving 14 bases between them. In germline, CDR1 is MNHEY, CDR2 SMNVEV (reference sequence). The CDR3 DNA reads TGTGCCAGCAGTGTACGCGGGACAAGCTCCTACGAGCAGTACTTC. This codes for CASSVRGTSSYEQYF.

This clone was counted a few times. The V call is TRBV29-1, the J call TRBJ1-5, with D maybe TRBD1 (5 bases). Trimming left V 4 bases short and J 3 bases short, with 10 bases between. CDR1 is SQVTM and CDR2 is ANQGSEA in the germline V gene. There are 13 residues in the CDR3. CDR3 loop: CSVGRGLNQPQHF. The CDR3 bases are TGCAGCGTTGGCCGGGGCCTCAATCAGCCCCAGCATTTT.

This chain links TRBV6-1 with TRBJ2-1; D gene uncertain. Trimming removed 4 bases from V and 2 bases from J, with 18 bases in between. Germline V gives CDR1 MNHNS, CDR2 SASEGT. This CDR3 contains 17 residues. The CDR3 nucleotides are TGTGCCAGCAGTGGACTTCGACCCGGAGAGGCCTACAATGAGCAGTTCTTC. Translation gives CASSGLRPGEAYNEQFF.

The chain has TRBV4-1 and TRBJ1-4; a weak D match, TRBD1 (5 bases). This CDR3 region has 13 residues. Germline assignment: CDR1 MGHRA and CDR2 YSYEKL. Trimming stripped 2 bases from V and 6 bases from J, with 7 bases between. CDR3: CASSQWGDEKLFF. The CDR3 coding sequence is TGCGCCAGCAGCCAATGGGGGGATGAAAAACTGTTTTTT.

This clone has more than one count but fewer than ten. The chain joins TRBV2 to TRBJ1-2, with a tentative D call TRBD1 (5 bases). Germline CDR1 reads SNHLY; CDR2 reads FYNNEI. This CDR3 has 12 amino acids. V lost 6 bases to trimming and J lost 7 bases, with 12 bases between them. CDR3 sequence: CASSSGVGGYTF. The CDR3 DNA reads as TGTGCCAGCAGCTCGGGGGTTGGTGGCTACACCTTC.

The V and J genes are TRBV19 and TRBJ2-5; D uncertain. V was cut by 3 bases and J by 0 bases, with 5 bases left in between. This CDR3 region has 13 residues. Germline V gene data show CDR1 as LNHDA and CDR2 as SQIVND (reference sequence). The CDR3 DNA reads TGTGCCAGTAGTATGGCCAACCAAGAGACCCAGTACTTC. Translating it yields CASSMANQETQYF.